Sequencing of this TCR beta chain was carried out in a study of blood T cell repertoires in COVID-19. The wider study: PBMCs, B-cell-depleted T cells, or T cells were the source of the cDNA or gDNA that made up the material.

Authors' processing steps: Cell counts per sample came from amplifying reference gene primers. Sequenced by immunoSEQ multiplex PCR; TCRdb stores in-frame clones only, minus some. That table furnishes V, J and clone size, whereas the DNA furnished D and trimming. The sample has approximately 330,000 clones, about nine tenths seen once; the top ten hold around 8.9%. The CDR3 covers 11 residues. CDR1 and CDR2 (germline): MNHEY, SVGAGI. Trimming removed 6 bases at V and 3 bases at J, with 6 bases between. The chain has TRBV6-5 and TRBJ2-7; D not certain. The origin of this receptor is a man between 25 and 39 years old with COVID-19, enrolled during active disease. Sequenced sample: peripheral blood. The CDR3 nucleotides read TGTGCCAGCAGGAGCGACTACGAGCAGTACTTC. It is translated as CASRSDYEQYF.